The 29 T cell receptor beta chains listed next were all sequenced from one sample in a study of blood T cells in healthy people across ages. Alongside a J-beta primer mix, a sample-barcoded 5' primer served in a second PCR lasting about 6 to 12 cycles. TCRdb itself ran the 5' RACE reads through MiXCR, one entry per CDR3 protein. This sample has under 950,000 distinct CDR3 sequences, with over 20% found just once. The sequenced sample was blood. These receptors came from a man aged 65-85 years in good health.

This clonotype was found a few times. The chain links TRBV7-4 to TRBJ2-7, with 11 nucleotides matching TRBD2. Germline V gives CDR1 SGHVT, CDR2 SQSDAQ. V was pared by 1 base and J by 3 bases, with 5 bases of the junction left unmatched. This CDR3 contains 16 residues. The CDR3 DNA is TGTGCCAGCAGCTTAGTTGGACTAGCGGGTCTCTACGAGCAGTACGTC. It is translated as CASSLVGLAGLYEQYV.

This clonotype was seen many times. This chain uses TRBV6-5 with TRBJ1-4, with TRBD1 as a possible D gene (5 bases). The V and J ends lost 0 bases and 0 bases respectively, with 20 bases between them. CDR1 and CDR2 (germline): MNHEY, SVGAGI. This CDR3 contains 20 residues. Written as DNA, the CDR3 is TGTGCCAGCAGTTACTCCATGGTCGGCGGGACCCTTGCAACTAATGAAAAACTGTTTTTT. Translating gives CASSYSMVGGTLATNEKLFF.

In nucleotides, the CDR3 is TGTGCCAGCAGCCCGTATACTGGTTGGAACTCATACAATGAGCAGTTCTTC. Translating gives CASSPYTGWNSYNEQFF. This chain links TRBV11-2 with TRBJ2-1; D is uncertain. The length of the CDR3 is 17 residues. Trimming pared 5 bases from V and 4 bases from J, leaving 21 bases between. From germline, CDR1 is SGHAT and CDR2 FQNNGV. The entire variable domain, with the rest obtained from reference TRBV11-2 and TRBJ2-1, is as follows: EAGVAQSPRYKIIEKRQSVAFWCNPISGHATLYWYQQILGQGPKLLIQFQNNGVVDDSQLPKDRFSAERLKGVDSTLKIQPAKLEDSAVYLCASSPYTGWNSYNEQFFGPGTRLTVL.

This clonotype showed up just a few times. The V and J genes are TRBV6-1 and TRBJ2-5; D gene ambiguous. The germline gives CDR1 MNHNS, CDR2 SASEGT. Trimming removed 4 bases from V and 4 bases from J, with 10 bases in between. This CDR3 spans 13 amino acids. The CDR3 is CASSVTIRETQYF. In DNA form, the CDR3 reads TGTGCCAGCAGTGTAACGATACGAGAGACCCAGTACTTC.

The table lists this clonotype with a few counts. The chain employs TRBV12-3 or TRBV12-4 and TRBJ1-2; possibly TRBD1 for D (5 bases). This CDR3 contains 13 residues. Trimming stripped 5 bases from V and 8 bases from J, with 15 bases between. CDR3 sequence reads: CASSPALGDGYTF. The DNA of the CDR3 is TGTGCCAGCAGTCCTGCCTTGGGGGACGGCTACACCTTC.

This clonotype was counted a few times. CDR3 sequence (DNA): TGTGCCAGCAGCCAAGAACTGAGCACAGATACGCAGTATTTT. Its translation: CASSQELSTDTQYF. The J gene is TRBJ2-3, the V gene TRBV4-2; D not certain. This CDR3 region has 14 residues. CDR1 and CDR2 (germline): LGHNA, YNFKEQ. The V and J ends lost 0 bases and 0 bases respectively, with 4 bases between them.

As concerns this clonotype: One end of the junction does not line up with germline, which may come from a read error. V gene TRBV12-3 or TRBV12-4 combines with J gene TRBJ1-4, with 8 bases lining up with TRBD1. This CDR3 is built from 14 residues. The CDR3 region has the DNA TGTGCCGGCAGTGGCCGGGACAGGCTTGAAAAACTGTTTTTT. It specifies CAGSGRDRLEKLFF.

A remark on this clonotype: A junction boundary mismatches the germline segment, possibly from a read error. The chain is built from TRBV12-3 or TRBV12-4 and TRBJ2-3; a weak D match, TRBD2 (6 bases). This CDR3 contains 12 residues. The CDR3 nucleotides are TGTGCCAGCAGTTTATCGGGAGATAAGCAGTATTTT. Amino acids: CASSLSGDKQYF.

This clonotype was seen a handful of times. The genes are TRBV2 and TRBJ2-5; no clear D. Germline V gives CDR1 SNHLY, CDR2 FYNNEI. Trimming removed 2 bases at V and 2 bases at J, with 9 bases between. The CDR3 contains 14 residues. CDR3 nucleotides: TGTGCCAGCAGTGAACGAAGGATACAAGAGACCCAGTACTTC. Translation gives CASSERRIQETQYF.

The chain links TRBV3-1 to TRBJ2-1, with 10 bases identical to TRBD2. Germline CDR1 reads LGHDT; CDR2 reads YNNKEL (reference sequence). The CDR3 length is 15 residues. V trimming: 5 bases; J trimming: 5 bases; junction bases outside the gene matches: 6. CDR3 protein: CASSVRTSGNNEQFF. CDR3 coding DNA: TGTGCCAGCAGCGTTCGGACTAGCGGAAACAATGAGCAGTTCTTC.

The V gene is TRBV6-5, the J gene TRBJ2-7; tentative D call: TRBD1 (6 bases). This CDR3 is built from 17 residues. V shed 0 bases and J shed 0 bases, with 15 bases lying between them. Per germline, CDR1 MNHEY and CDR2 SVGAGI. The CDR3 sequence is CASSYSFSIGGSYEQYF. Here the CDR3 DNA reads TGTGCCAGCAGTTACTCGTTTAGCATAGGGGGCTCCTACGAGCAGTACTTC.

The CDR3 loop reads CASSLAQQGGYTF. Here the CDR3 DNA reads TGTGCCAGCAGCTTAGCCCAACAGGGTGGCTACACCTTC. The chain is built from TRBV7-9 and TRBJ1-2, with TRBD1 as a possible D gene (6 bases). The CDR3 runs to 13 residues. V lost 0 bases and J lost 7, with 9 bases in between. Germline CDR1 is SEHNR and CDR2 is FQNEAQ (reference sequence).

This clonotype was seen repeatedly, ten times or more. An end of the junction differs from the germline gene, which may be a read error. This sequence joins TRBV5-1 and TRBJ2-1; TRBD1 aligns across 10 bases. Per germline, CDR1 SGHRS and CDR2 YFSETQ. CDR3 size: 14 residues. The CDR3 DNA is TGTGCCAGCAGCTGGGACAGGGGAGGGAATGAGCAGTTCTTC. It specifies CASSWDRGGNEQFF. The whole variable domain, filled in from reference TRBV5-1 and TRBJ2-1, reads KAGVTQTPRYLIKTRGQQVTLSCSPISGHRSVSWYQQTPGQGLQFLFEYFSETQRNKGNFPGRFSGRQFSNSRSEMNVSTLELGDSALYLCASSWDRGGNEQFFGPGTRLTVL.

Written as DNA, the CDR3 is TGCAGTGGGGAAAGTATGGGGAGCGGGTATGGCTACACCTTC. Its translation: CSGESMGSGYGYTF. V and J are TRBV20-1 and TRBJ1-2; D uncertain. Trimming stripped 7 bases from V and 5 bases from J, with 20 bases between. This CDR3 is built from 14 residues. CDR1 and CDR2 from the germline V gene are DFQATT and SNEGSKA (reference sequence).

J is TRBJ2-5 and V is TRBV6-6, with 7 bases aligning to TRBD2. The DNA matches TRBJ2-7 better at its end, which makes the J call doubtful. Germline CDR1 is MNHNY and CDR2 is SVGAGI (reference sequence). CDR3 size: 15 residues. DNA of the CDR3: TGTGCCAGCAGTTACTCGGTGCGGGAGTACTACGAGCAGTACTTC. Residues: CASSYSVREYYEQYF.

The gene calls are TRBV5-1 and TRBJ1-3, with 8 bases fitting TRBD1. The CDR3 extends over 17 amino acids. Germline values: CDR1 SGHRS, CDR2 YFSETQ. V was pared by 2 bases and J by 2 bases, with 9 bases of the junction left unmatched. CDR3 in DNA: TGCGCCAGCAGCTTTGACGGACAGGGTATGACTGGAAACACCATATATTTT. This sequence encodes CASSFDGQGMTGNTIYF.

This chain links TRBV4-1 with TRBJ2-5, with a possible D match to TRBD1 (6 bases). Germline V gene data show CDR1 as MGHRA and CDR2 as YSYEKL. V lost 0 bases and J 0 bases, leaving 11 bases between the germline ends. There are 16 residues in the CDR3. The DNA of the CDR3 is TGCGCCAGCAGCCAAGATCTCAGGACAGACCAAGAGACCCAGTACTTC. It specifies CASSQDLRTDQETQYF.

V and J are TRBV7-2 and TRBJ2-5, with D possibly being TRBD2 (6 bases). V lost 4 bases and J 1 base, leaving 13 bases between the germline ends. The germline gives CDR1 SGHTA, CDR2 FQGNSA. This CDR3 is 15 amino acids long. The CDR3 nucleotides read TGTGCCAGCAGCTACCCGGGGACTGCCCAAGAGACCCAGTACTTC. It encodes CASSYPGTAQETQYF.

The V gene is TRBV6-5, the J gene TRBJ2-7; TRBD1 might be the D (5 bases). Germline CDR1 is MNHEY and CDR2 is SVGAGI. This CDR3 spans 12 amino acids. The ends were cut back, 7 bases at V and 6 bases at J, with 13 bases in the middle. The CDR3 sequence is CASKQLGAEQYF. In nucleotides, the CDR3 is TGTGCCAGCAAGCAGTTAGGGGCCGAGCAGTACTTC.

In its sample, this clonotype was seen many times. This chain joins TRBV7-9 and TRBJ1-5; unclear D gene. This CDR3 has 13 residues. In germline, CDR1 is SEHNR, CDR2 FQNEAQ (reference sequence). Between the trimmed V and J ends, which lost 1 base and 3 bases, there was a span of 4 bases. The CDR3 is CASSLGANQPQHF. CDR3 sequence (DNA): TGTGCCAGCAGCTTAGGGGCCAATCAGCCCCAGCATTTT.

The sample holds a few counts of this clonotype. This chain connects TRBV20-1 to TRBJ2-3, with 7 bases identical to TRBD2. The CDR3 sequence is 14 residues long. Germline lookup yields CDR1 DFQATT and CDR2 SNEGSKA (reference sequence). Losses at the gene ends were 1 base for V and 3 bases for J; bases not matched to a gene: 4. CDR3 residues: CSARGGSGTDTQYF. In DNA form, the CDR3 reads TGCAGTGCTAGAGGGGGTAGCGGGACAGATACGCAGTATTTT.

The V gene is TRBV28, the J gene TRBJ2-5, with 7 bases matching TRBD2. This CDR3 contains 15 residues. The germline gives CDR1 MDHEN, CDR2 SYDVKM. The junction had 9 bases not matched to a gene; V was cut back by 6 bases and J by 2 bases. CDR3 amino acids: CASSSSGTNQETQYF. The CDR3 coding sequence is TGTGCCAGCAGCTCTAGCGGAACAAATCAAGAGACCCAGTACTTC.

This clonotype showed up just a few times. V and J are TRBV15 and TRBJ1-1; D remains unclear. The germline gives CDR1 LNHNV, CDR2 YYDKDF (reference sequence). Trimming removed 0 bases at V and 3 bases at J, with 5 bases between. CDR3 length: 13 residues. CDR3 sequence reads: CATSRETDTEAFF. The CDR3 bases are TGTGCCACCAGCAGAGAAACGGACACTGAAGCTTTCTTT.

The chain employs TRBV5-1 and TRBJ1-4; no reliable D call. V was trimmed by 0 bases and J by 7 bases, leaving 10 bases between them. The germline V gene encodes CDR1 SGHRS and CDR2 YFSETQ. The CDR3 is made up of 14 amino acids. CDR3 in amino acids: CASSLVIGGEKLFF. CDR3 sequence (DNA): TGCGCCAGCAGCTTGGTAATTGGCGGTGAAAAACTGTTTTTT. Filled out from reference TRBV5-1 and TRBJ1-4, the complete variable domain reads KAGVTQTPRYLIKTRGQQVTLSCSPISGHRSVSWYQQTPGQGLQFLFEYFSETQRNKGNFPGRFSGRQFSNSRSEMNVSTLELGDSALYLCASSLVIGGEKLFFGSGTQLSVL.

The chain recombines TRBV12-3 or TRBV12-4 with TRBJ1-1, with TRBD1 identical over 10 bases. There are 18 residues in the CDR3. With 6 bases clipped from V and 0 bases from J, the junction kept 13 bases outside the gene matches. The CDR3 loop is CASRKRTGGLLLNTEAFF. CDR3 nucleotide sequence: TGTGCCAGCAGGAAGAGGACAGGGGGTTTACTACTGAACACTGAAGCTTTCTTT.

This clonotype was observed once. V is TRBV7-8 and J is TRBJ1-5, with D hard to call. The V end was cut by 3 bases, the J end by 6 bases, with 9 bases between. Germline V lookup: CDR1 SGHVS, CDR2 FQNEAQ. The CDR3 extends over 13 amino acids. DNA of the CDR3: TGTGCCAGCAGCTTTTCCCCCCGTCAGCCCCAGCATTTT. This encodes CASSFSPRQPQHF.

The table lists this clonotype with many counts. The genes are TRBV20-1 and TRBJ2-5, with 7 bases identical to TRBD2. The junction had 11 bases not matched to a gene; V was cut back by 4 bases and J by 3 bases. The germline V gene encodes CDR1 DFQATT and CDR2 SNEGSKA (reference sequence). The CDR3 extends over 15 amino acids. This CDR3 is CSANPLGGNKETQYF. The CDR3 DNA is TGCAGTGCTAATCCTCTGGGGGGGAACAAAGAGACCCAGTACTTC.

Here the CDR3 DNA reads TGTGCCAGCTGGGGACAGGGGCGCGTGTGGGATGGCTACACCTTC. This encodes CASWGQGRVWDGYTF. The chain links TRBV12-3 or TRBV12-4 to TRBJ1-2; 10 bases line up with TRBD1. This CDR3 has 15 amino acids. V was pared by 8 bases and J by 6 bases, with 12 bases of the junction left unmatched.

The chain uses TRBV6-4 and TRBJ1-1; D may be TRBD1 (5 bases). Trimming took off 4 bases at V and 3 bases at J, with 15 bases between the two ends. The germline V gene encodes CDR1 MRHNA and CDR2 SNTAGT. CDR3 size: 15 residues. The CDR3 DNA reads TGTGCCAGCAGTGGGGAATGGGGCGGGGACACTGAAGCTTTCTTT. This sequence encodes CASSGEWGGDTEAFF.